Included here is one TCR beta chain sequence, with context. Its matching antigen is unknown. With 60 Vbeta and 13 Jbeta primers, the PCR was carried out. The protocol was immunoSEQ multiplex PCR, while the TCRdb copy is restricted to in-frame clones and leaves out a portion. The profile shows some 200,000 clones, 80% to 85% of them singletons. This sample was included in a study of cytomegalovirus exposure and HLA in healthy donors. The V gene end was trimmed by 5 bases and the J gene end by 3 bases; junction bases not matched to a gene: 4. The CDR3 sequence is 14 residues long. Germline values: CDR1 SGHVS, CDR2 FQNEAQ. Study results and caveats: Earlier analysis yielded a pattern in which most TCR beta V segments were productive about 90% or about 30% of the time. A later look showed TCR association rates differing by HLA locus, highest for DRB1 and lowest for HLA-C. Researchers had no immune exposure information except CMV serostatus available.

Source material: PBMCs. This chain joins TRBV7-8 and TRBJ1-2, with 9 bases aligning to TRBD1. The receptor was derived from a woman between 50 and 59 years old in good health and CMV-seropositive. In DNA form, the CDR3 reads TGTGCCAGCAGCGTACAGGGGGCTTACTATGGCTACACCTTC. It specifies CASSVQGAYYGYTF.